This T cell receptor (beta chain) emerged from a study of cytomegalovirus exposure and HLA in healthy donors. Study results and caveats: The likely origin of a cluster of highly shared sequence variants was a sequencing artifact. Roughly uniform sequencing depth across donors was assumed, possibly incorrectly.

Use of 60 Vbeta and 13 Jbeta primers characterized the PCR. Sequencing used immunoSEQ multiplex PCR; TCRdb keeps in-frame clones, though not all of them. Found here are about 57,000 clones, 72% of them singletons; the top ten hold about 9.1%. The donors (healthy individuals) were bone marrow donors. Concerning this clone: Its antigen is unidentified.

Trimming took off 5 bases at V and 4 bases at J, with 18 bases between the two ends. The CDR3 has 17 amino acids. Germline CDR1 LNHDA, CDR2 SQIVND (reference sequence). This sequence originates from a woman in her forties or fifties in good health and CMV-seronegative. The genes are TRBV19 and TRBJ1-6; no definite D call. Sample: PBMCs. This chain's CDR3 is CASSPGPSSKYNSPLHF. CDR3 coding DNA: TGTGCCAGTAGTCCTGGGCCCTCCTCCAAATATAATTCACCCCTCCACTTT.